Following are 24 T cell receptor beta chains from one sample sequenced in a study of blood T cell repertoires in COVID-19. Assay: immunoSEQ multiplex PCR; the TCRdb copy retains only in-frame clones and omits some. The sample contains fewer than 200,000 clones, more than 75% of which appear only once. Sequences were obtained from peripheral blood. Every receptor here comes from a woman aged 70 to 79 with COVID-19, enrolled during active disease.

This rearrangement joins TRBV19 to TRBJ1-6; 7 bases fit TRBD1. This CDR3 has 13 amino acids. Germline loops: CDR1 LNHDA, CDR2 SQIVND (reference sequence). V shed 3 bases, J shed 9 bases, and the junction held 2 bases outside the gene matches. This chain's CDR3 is CASSMGTVSPLHF. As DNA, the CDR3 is TGTGCCAGTAGTATGGGGACAGTTTCACCCCTCCACTTT.

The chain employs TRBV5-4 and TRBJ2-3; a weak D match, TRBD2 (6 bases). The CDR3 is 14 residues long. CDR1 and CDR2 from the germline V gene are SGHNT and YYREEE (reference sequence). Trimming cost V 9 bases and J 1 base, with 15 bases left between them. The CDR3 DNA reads TGTGCCACCTTAGCGGATCAAGGCACAGATACGCAGTATTTT. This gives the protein CATLADQGTDTQYF.

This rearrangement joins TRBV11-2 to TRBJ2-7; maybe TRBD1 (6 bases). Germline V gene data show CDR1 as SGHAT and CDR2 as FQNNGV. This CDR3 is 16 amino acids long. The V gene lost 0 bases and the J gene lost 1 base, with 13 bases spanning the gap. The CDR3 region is CASSLEGHRISYEQYF. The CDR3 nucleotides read TGTGCCAGCAGCTTAGAGGGACACCGAATTTCCTACGAGCAGTACTTC.

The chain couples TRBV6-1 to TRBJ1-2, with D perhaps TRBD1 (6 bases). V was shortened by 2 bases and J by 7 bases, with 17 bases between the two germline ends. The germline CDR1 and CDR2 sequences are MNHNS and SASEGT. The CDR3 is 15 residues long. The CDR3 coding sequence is TGTGCCAGCAGTGAACTAGAACAGGGCGACTCTGGCTACACCTTC. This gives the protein CASSELEQGDSGYTF.

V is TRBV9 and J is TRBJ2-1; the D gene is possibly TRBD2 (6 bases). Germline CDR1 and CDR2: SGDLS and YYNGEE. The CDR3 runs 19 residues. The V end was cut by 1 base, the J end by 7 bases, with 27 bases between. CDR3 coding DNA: TGTGCCAGCAGCGTAAAACAGAGCTTTGAGCGGGCGGGGAGGAATGAGCAGTTCTTC. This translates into CASSVKQSFERAGRNEQFF.

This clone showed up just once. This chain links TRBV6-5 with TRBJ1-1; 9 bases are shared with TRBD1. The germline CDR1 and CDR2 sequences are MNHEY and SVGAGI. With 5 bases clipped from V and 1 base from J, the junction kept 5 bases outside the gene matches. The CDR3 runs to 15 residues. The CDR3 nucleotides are TGTGCCAGCAGTCGACAGGGGGTACCGAACACTGAAGCTTTCTTT. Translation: CASSRQGVPNTEAFF.

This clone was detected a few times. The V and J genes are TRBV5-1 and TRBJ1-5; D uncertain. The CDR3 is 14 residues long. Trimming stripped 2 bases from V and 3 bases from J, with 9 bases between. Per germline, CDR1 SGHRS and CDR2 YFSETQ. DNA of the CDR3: TGCGCCAGCAGCTTTACAGATGACAATCAGCCCCAGCATTTT. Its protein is CASSFTDDNQPQHF.

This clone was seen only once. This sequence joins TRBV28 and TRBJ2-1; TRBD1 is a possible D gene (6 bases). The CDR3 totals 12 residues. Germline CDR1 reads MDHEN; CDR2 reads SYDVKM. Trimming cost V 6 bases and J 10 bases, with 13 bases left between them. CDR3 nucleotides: TGTGCCAGCAGCTCTGTGGACAGAGAGCAGTTCTTC. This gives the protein CASSSVDREQFF.

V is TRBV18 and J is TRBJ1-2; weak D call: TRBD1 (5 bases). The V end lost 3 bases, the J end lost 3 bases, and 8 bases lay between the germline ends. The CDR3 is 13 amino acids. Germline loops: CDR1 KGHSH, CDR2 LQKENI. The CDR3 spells CASSPGLDYGYTF. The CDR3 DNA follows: TGTGCCAGCTCACCGGGACTGGACTATGGCTACACCTTC.

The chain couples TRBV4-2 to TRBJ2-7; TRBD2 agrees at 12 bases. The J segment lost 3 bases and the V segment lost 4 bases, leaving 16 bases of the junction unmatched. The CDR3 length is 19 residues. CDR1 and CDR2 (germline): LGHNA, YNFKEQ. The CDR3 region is CASSRATGPTSGSDYEQYF. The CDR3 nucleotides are TGTGCCAGCAGCCGCGCTACAGGGCCGACTAGCGGGAGTGACTACGAGCAGTACTTC.

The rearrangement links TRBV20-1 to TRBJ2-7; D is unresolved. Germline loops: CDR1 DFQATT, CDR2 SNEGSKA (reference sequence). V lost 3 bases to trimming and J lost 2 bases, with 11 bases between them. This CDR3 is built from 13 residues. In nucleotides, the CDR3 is TGCAGTGCTAGTCTTACGGTCCCCTACGAGCAGTACTTC. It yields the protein CSASLTVPYEQYF.

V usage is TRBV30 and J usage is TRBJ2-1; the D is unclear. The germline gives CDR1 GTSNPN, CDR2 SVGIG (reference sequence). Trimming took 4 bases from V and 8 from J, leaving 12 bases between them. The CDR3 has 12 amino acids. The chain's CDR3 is CAWTRSIDEQFF. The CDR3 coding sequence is TGTGCCTGGACTAGATCTATCGATGAGCAGTTCTTC.

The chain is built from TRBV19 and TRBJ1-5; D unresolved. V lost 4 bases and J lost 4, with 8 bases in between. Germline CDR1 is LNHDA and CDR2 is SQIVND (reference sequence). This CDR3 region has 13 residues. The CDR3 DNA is TGTGCCAGTAGTACCGGGTGGAATCAGCCCCAGCATTTT. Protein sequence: CASSTGWNQPQHF.

The CDR3: CSAHRGSNEKLFF. CDR3 nucleotide sequence: TGCAGCGCCCACAGGGGATCTAATGAAAAACTGTTTTTT. The chain is built from TRBV29-1 and TRBJ1-4; 7 bases match TRBD1. The CDR3 runs 13 residues. Germline trimming cut 7 bases from V and 3 bases from J; bases unmatched to any gene: 5. Per the germline V gene, CDR1 is SQVTM and CDR2 is ANQGSEA.

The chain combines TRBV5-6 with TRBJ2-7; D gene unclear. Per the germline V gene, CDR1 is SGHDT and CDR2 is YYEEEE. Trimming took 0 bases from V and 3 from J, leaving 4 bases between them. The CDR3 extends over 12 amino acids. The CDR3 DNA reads TGTGCCAGCAGCTTGGCCAGCTACGAGCAGTACTTC. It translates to CASSLASYEQYF.

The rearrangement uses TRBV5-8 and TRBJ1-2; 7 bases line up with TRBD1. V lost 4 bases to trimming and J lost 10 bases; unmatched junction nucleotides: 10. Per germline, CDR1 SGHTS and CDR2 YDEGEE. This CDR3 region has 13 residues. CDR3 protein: CASSPGTVKAYTF. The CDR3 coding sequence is TGTGCCAGCAGCCCCGGGACAGTGAAGGCCTACACCTTC.

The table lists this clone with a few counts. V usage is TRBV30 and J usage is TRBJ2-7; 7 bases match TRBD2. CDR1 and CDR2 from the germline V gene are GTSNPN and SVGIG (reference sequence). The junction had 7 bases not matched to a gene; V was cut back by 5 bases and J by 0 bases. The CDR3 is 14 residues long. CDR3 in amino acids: CAWGLGTSSYEQYF. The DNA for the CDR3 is TGTGCCTGGGGACTAGGAACCTCCTCCTACGAGCAGTACTTC.

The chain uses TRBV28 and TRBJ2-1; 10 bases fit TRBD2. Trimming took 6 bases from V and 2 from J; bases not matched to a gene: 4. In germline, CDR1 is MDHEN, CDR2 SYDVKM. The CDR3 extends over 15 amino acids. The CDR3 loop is CASRLAGGPYNEQFF. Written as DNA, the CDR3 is TGTGCCAGCAGGTTAGCGGGAGGCCCCTACAATGAGCAGTTCTTC.

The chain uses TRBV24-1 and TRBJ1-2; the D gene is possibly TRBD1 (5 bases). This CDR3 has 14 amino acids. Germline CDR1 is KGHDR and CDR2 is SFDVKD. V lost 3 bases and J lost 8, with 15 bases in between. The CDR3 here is CATSDRWGRRGYTF. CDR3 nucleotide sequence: TGTGCCACCAGTGATAGATGGGGCCGCAGGGGCTACACCTTC.

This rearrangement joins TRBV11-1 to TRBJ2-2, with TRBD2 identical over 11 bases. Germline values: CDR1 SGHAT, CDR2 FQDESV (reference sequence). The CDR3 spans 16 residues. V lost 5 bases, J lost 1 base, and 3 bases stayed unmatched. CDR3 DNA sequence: TGTGCCAGCAGCCATGGACTAGCGGGGAACACCGGGGAGCTGTTTTTT. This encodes CASSHGLAGNTGELFF.

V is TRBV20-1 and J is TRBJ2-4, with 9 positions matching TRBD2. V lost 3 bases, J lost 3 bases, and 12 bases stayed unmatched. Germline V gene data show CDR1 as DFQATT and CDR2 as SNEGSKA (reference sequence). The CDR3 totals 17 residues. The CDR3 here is CSASVYSGSGGKNIQYF. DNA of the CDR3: TGCAGTGCTAGTGTGTATAGCGGGAGCGGGGGCAAAAACATTCAGTACTTC.

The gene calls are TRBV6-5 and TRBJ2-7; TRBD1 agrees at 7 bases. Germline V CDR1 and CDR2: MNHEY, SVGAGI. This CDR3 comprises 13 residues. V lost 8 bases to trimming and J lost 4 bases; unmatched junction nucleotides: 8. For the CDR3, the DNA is TGTGCCAGCCTTTCAGGACAGGCGTACGAGCAGTACTTC. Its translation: CASLSGQAYEQYF.

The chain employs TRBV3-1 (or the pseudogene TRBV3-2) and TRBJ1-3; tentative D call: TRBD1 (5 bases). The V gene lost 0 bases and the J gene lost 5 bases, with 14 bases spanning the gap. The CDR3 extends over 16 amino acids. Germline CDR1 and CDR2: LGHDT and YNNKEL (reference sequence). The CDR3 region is CASSQELGAFRNTIYF. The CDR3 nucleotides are TGTGCCAGCAGCCAAGAATTAGGGGCCTTTCGAAACACCATATATTTT.

CDR3 DNA sequence: TGTGCCAGCAGCCCGCCCTTGAACTCCTACTACGAGCAGTACTTC. It encodes CASSPPLNSYYEQYF. This chain links TRBV7-8 with TRBJ2-7; no clear D. Germline V gene sequence: CDR1 SGHVS, CDR2 FQNEAQ. The CDR3 is 15 residues long. V was shortened by 5 bases and J by 3 bases, with 17 bases between the two germline ends.